This T cell receptor beta chain was profiled in a study of blood T cells in healthy people across ages. This clonotype appeared a few times. Next came a second PCR, run for 7 to 11 cycles, which used a sample-barcoded 5' primer along with a J-beta primer mix. One entry per CDR3 protein results from TCRdb running MiXCR on the 5' RACE reads. The table lists around 1,800,000 distinct CDR3 sequences, more than 35% of them singletons. The V and J ends lost 2 bases and 5 bases respectively, with 19 bases between them. The CDR3 is 16 residues long. Germline assignment: CDR1 SEHNR and CDR2 FQNEAQ (reference sequence).

The sequence came from a human donor in good health. Sequenced sample: blood. The genes are TRBV7-9 and TRBJ2-7; D is possibly TRBD2 (5 bases). The CDR3 bases are TGTGCCAGCAGCTTACGTCGCCTTACACCGAGGGACGAGCAGTACTTC. This encodes CASSLRRLTPRDEQYF.